One sample yielded the 21 T cell receptor beta chains listed below, sequenced in a study of T-cell reconstitution after alpha-beta-depleted transplantation in children. Library preparation (for TCRbeta) was performed with unique molecular identifiers. TCRdb re-derived calls from the PCR reads in MiXCR, one entry per CDR3 protein. The sample has a few hundred thousand distinct CDR3 sequences, around 19% seen once. Source: PBMCs from the stem cell graft donor, taken from the stem cell graft. All receptors derive from a human donor who donated a stem cell graft to a child with acute lymphoblastic leukemia.

V usage is TRBV9 and J usage is TRBJ2-7; perhaps D is TRBD1 or TRBD2 (5 bases each). In germline, CDR1 is SGDLS, CDR2 YYNGEE. V shed 0 bases and J shed 6 bases, with 16 bases lying between them. The CDR3 loop spans 15 amino acids. The CDR3 sequence: CASSVGRLGASEQYF. The CDR3 DNA reads as TGTGCCAGCAGCGTAGGCCGGCTCGGGGCCTCCGAGCAGTACTTC.

This sequence joins TRBV4-1 and TRBJ2-5; D may be TRBD2 (6 bases). V was cut by 1 base and J by 6 bases, with 15 bases left in between. Germline CDR1 is MGHRA and CDR2 is YSYEKL. The CDR3 totals 15 residues. The CDR3 here is CASSQGLAASKTQYF. In nucleotides, the CDR3 is TGCGCCAGCAGCCAAGGTTTAGCGGCCTCTAAGACCCAGTACTTC.

The rearrangement joins TRBV6-2 or TRBV6-3 to TRBJ2-5; 10 bases are a match to TRBD2. This CDR3 is built from 21 residues. Germline-derived CDR1 and CDR2 are MNHEY and SVGEGT. The V and J ends lost 0 bases and 5 bases, in that order; junction bases with no gene match: 21. DNA for the CDR3: TGTGCCAGCAGTTACTCTCCAGGGATCGCTGATACTAGCGGGATAGCGGAGACCCAGTACTTC. Amino acids: CASSYSPGIADTSGIAETQYF.

The table lists this clonotype with a few counts. V usage is TRBV6-5 and J usage is TRBJ1-1, with a possible D match to TRBD1 (5 bases). The V and J ends lost 2 bases and 1 base respectively, with 5 bases between them. The CDR3 length is 13 residues. The germline gives CDR1 MNHEY, CDR2 SVGAGI. This CDR3 is CASSYDRNTEAFF. The DNA of the CDR3 is TGTGCCAGCAGTTACGACAGGAACACTGAAGCTTTCTTT.

This rearrangement joins TRBV5-6 to TRBJ2-2, with D unresolved. This CDR3 contains 18 residues. From germline, CDR1 is SGHDT and CDR2 YYEEEE. V dropped 0 bases and J dropped 3 bases, with 18 bases sitting between them. The CDR3 sequence: CASSLEPFPWAYTGELFF. The CDR3 DNA reads as TGTGCCAGCAGCTTGGAACCGTTTCCATGGGCGTACACCGGGGAGCTGTTTTTT. Using reference TRBV5-6 and TRBJ2-2 for the parts outside the CDR3, the full variable domain is DAGVTQSPTHLIKTRGQQVTLRCSPKSGHDTVSWYQQALGQGPQFIFQYYEEEERQRGNFPDRFSGHQFPNYSSELNVNALLLGDSALYLCASSLEPFPWAYTGELFFGEGSRLTVL.

The J gene is TRBJ1-1, the V gene TRBV10-3, with a possible D match to TRBD1 (5 bases). The CDR3 totals 13 residues. Germline V gene sequence: CDR1 ENHRY, CDR2 SYGVKD. Trimming shortened V by 5 bases and J by 1 base, and 8 bases separated the two germline ends. CDR3 amino acids: CAISNTGNTEAFF. Here the CDR3 DNA reads TGTGCCATCAGTAACACAGGGAACACTGAAGCTTTCTTT.

This clonotype was counted many times. V gene TRBV27 combines with J gene TRBJ1-5; 8 positions agree with TRBD1. The V gene end was trimmed by 6 bases and the J gene end by 3 bases; junction bases not matched to a gene: 7. This CDR3 is built from 15 residues. Looked up from germline, CDR1 is MNHEY and CDR2 is SMNVEV (reference sequence). The CDR3 bases are TGTGCCAGCAGCCCGTGGACAGGGACCAATCAGCCCCAGCATTTT. Its protein product is CASSPWTGTNQPQHF.

This chain uses TRBV6-1 with TRBJ1-6; D gene unclear. Trimming shortened V by 5 bases and J by 0 bases, and 11 bases separated the two germline ends. This CDR3 comprises 16 residues. Germline V CDR1 and CDR2: MNHNS, SASEGT. The CDR3 DNA reads as TGTGCCAGCAGTCCGGGCCATAGCTCCTATAATTCACCCCTCCACTTT. Translating gives CASSPGHSSYNSPLHF.

The count of this clonotype is one. The rearrangement joins TRBV5-6 to TRBJ2-7; no definite D call. Trimming took 1 base from V and 0 from J, leaving 14 bases between them. Germline assignment: CDR1 SGHDT and CDR2 YYEEEE. CDR3 length: 16 amino acids. Here the CDR3 reads CASSLMGSLFSYEQYF. The CDR3, as DNA: TGTGCCAGCAGCTTGATGGGATCCCTTTTCTCCTACGAGCAGTACTTC.

This clonotype has just a few counts. The rearrangement links TRBV29-1 to TRBJ2-1; 9 bases line up with TRBD2. V was clipped by 7 bases and J by 4 bases; unmatched bases: 8. The germline V gene has CDR1 SQVTM and CDR2 ANQGSEA. The CDR3 spans 14 residues. This chain's CDR3 is CSAYGTSRYNEQFF. Here the CDR3 DNA reads TGCAGCGCTTACGGGACTAGCAGATACAATGAGCAGTTCTTC.

This sequence joins TRBV6-1 and TRBJ2-7; 7 bases match TRBD2. Germline values: CDR1 MNHNS, CDR2 SASEGT. With V trimmed by 0 bases and J by 3 bases, 2 bases remained unmatched. The CDR3 has 14 residues. CDR3 sequence: CASSEAGGSYEQYF. CDR3 coding DNA: TGTGCCAGCAGTGAAGCCGGCGGGAGCTACGAGCAGTACTTC.

The chain uses TRBV6-6 and TRBJ2-1; a possible D gene is TRBD2 (5 bases). The CDR3 is 10 amino acids. The germline gives CDR1 MNHNY, CDR2 SVGAGI (reference sequence). V gave up 6 bases and J gave up 9 bases, with 6 bases separating them. CDR3 DNA: TGTGCCAGCAGGGCGGGTGAGCAGTTCTTC. It is translated as CASRAGEQFF.

This clonotype appeared once. V gene TRBV27 combines with J gene TRBJ2-1, with TRBD2 identical over 7 bases. Unmatched junction bases numbered 3, after V lost 7 bases and J lost 9 bases. The CDR3 covers 11 residues. Per the germline V gene, CDR1 is MNHEY and CDR2 is SMNVEV (reference sequence). The CDR3 is CASTGTIEQFF. In nucleotides, the CDR3 is TGTGCCAGCACCGGGACTATTGAGCAGTTCTTC.

The chain joins TRBV7-3 to TRBJ2-1; 16 bases agree with TRBD2. V lost 3 bases, J lost 6 bases, and 2 bases stayed unmatched. CDR1 and CDR2 (germline): SGHTA, FQGTGA. The CDR3 totals 16 residues. The DNA for the CDR3 is TGTGCCAGCAGCTTGGGGACTAGCGGGAGGGTCAATGAGCAGTTCTTC. This codes for CASSLGTSGRVNEQFF.

This clonotype was detected only a few times. V is TRBV27 and J is TRBJ2-1; 7 bases agree with TRBD1. With V trimmed by 5 bases and J by 13 bases, 8 bases remained unmatched. The CDR3 is 12 amino acids. Germline CDR1 MNHEY, CDR2 SMNVEV (reference sequence). CDR3 DNA sequence: TGTGCCAGCAGTCCTTCGACAGGGCCACAGTTCTTC. This sequence encodes CASSPSTGPQFF.

This clonotype has a single count. V and J are TRBV6-2 or TRBV6-3 and TRBJ2-1; D gene ambiguous. CDR1 and CDR2 (germline): MNHEY, SVGEGT. The germline V and J ends were trimmed by 6 bases and 0 bases, with 15 bases remaining between them. This CDR3 comprises 16 residues. The CDR3 sequence is CASSPELLSSYNEQFF. CDR3 bases: TGTGCCAGCAGCCCCGAACTCCTCAGCTCCTACAATGAGCAGTTCTTC.

This clonotype came up a few times. The chain links TRBV20-1 to TRBJ2-1; D possibly uses TRBD1 or TRBD2 (5 bases each). CDR3 length: 15 amino acids. Germline lookup yields CDR1 DFQATT and CDR2 SNEGSKA (reference sequence). Trimming shortened V by 3 bases and J by 0 bases, and 12 bases separated the two germline ends. CDR3 DNA sequence: TGCAGTGCTAGGGGGGAGCGGAGCTCCTACAATGAGCAGTTCTTC. It specifies CSARGERSSYNEQFF.

Only one count was recorded for this clonotype. The chain joins TRBV6-5 to TRBJ1-1; D unresolved. Germline V gene lookup returns CDR1 MNHEY and CDR2 SVGAGI. V gave up 8 bases and J gave up 0 bases, with 16 bases separating them. The length of the CDR3 is 15 residues. The CDR3: CASGWPGLLNTEAFF. CDR3 sequence (DNA): TGTGCCAGCGGTTGGCCAGGACTTCTGAACACTGAAGCTTTCTTT.

This chain joins TRBV4-1 and TRBJ2-7; 9 bases map to TRBD1. From germline, CDR1 is MGHRA and CDR2 YSYEKL. Losses at the gene ends were 5 bases for V and 3 bases for J; bases not matched to a gene: 5. The CDR3 is 14 amino acids. The CDR3 loop is CASSYPGQGYEQYF. The CDR3 region has the DNA TGCGCCAGCAGCTACCCGGGACAGGGCTACGAGCAGTACTTC.

This clonotype was counted between two and nine times. The chain has TRBV6-5 and TRBJ1-2; D not resolved. From germline, CDR1 is MNHEY and CDR2 SVGAGI. The length of the CDR3 is 12 residues. Trimming shortened V by 8 bases and J by 8 bases, and 15 bases separated the two germline ends. For the CDR3, the DNA is TGTGCCAGCCGGCTTAGGTCGTCGGGCTACACCTTC. Translation: CASRLRSSGYTF.

The chain has TRBV5-1 and TRBJ1-6, with 11 nucleotides matching TRBD1. CDR3 size: 14 residues. Germline CDR1 SGHRS, CDR2 YFSETQ. J was trimmed by 8 bases and V by 6 bases; bases with no gene match: 4. The CDR3 is CASTPGQGDSPLHF. DNA for the CDR3: TGCGCCAGCACCCCGGGACAGGGGGATTCACCCCTCCACTTT. The full variable domain, in which reference TRBV5-1 and TRBJ1-6 provide the parts outside the CDR3, is KAGVTQTPRYLIKTRGQQVTLSCSPISGHRSVSWYQQTPGQGLQFLFEYFSETQRNKGNFPGRFSGRQFSNSRSEMNVSTLELGDSALYLCASTPGQGDSPLHFGNGTRLTVT.